The rows below give T cell receptor beta chains drawn from one sample of a study of cytomegalovirus exposure and HLA in healthy donors. Clones were sequenced by immunoSEQ multiplex PCR, and TCRdb holds only the in-frame ones, with some missing. The profile shows about 160,000 clones, 80% to 90% of them singletons. The sample comprised PBMCs. These receptors all stem from a woman aged 18 to 35 in good health and CMV-seronegative. Each CDR3 is given with its conserved first and last residue. Each record gives: D gene, J gene, clone size, V gene, CDR3 DNA, CDR3 protein. The D gene is left open where the match is weak. Size tells how often a clone was seen (once, few, many) or the class of an expanded clone, and some rows leave it out.

D: -
J: TRBJ1-5
size: -
V: TRBV10-3
DNA: TGTGCCATCAGCGCAGGGGATCAGCCCCAGCATTTT
CDR3: CAISAGDQPQHF

D: -
J: TRBJ1-2
size: -
V: TRBV29-1
DNA: TGCAGCGTAAGAGGCTGGTCTAACTATGGCTACACCTTC
CDR3: CSVRGWSNYGYTF

D: -
J: TRBJ2-2
size: -
V: TRBV7-2
DNA: TGTGCCAGCAGCTTGGAGGGGAGTTGGAACACCGGGGAGCTGTTTTTT
CDR3: CASSLEGSWNTGELFF

D: -
J: TRBJ2-1
size: -
V: TRBV10-2
DNA: TGCGCCAGCAGTGAGATTGGAATAGCGCAGTTCTTC
CDR3: CASSEIGIAQFF

D: TRBD2
J: TRBJ2-1
size: -
V: TRBV15
DNA: TGTGCCACCAGCAGAGGACAGCGGGAGAATGTTGAGCAGTTCTTC
CDR3: CATSRGQRENVEQFF

D: TRBD1
J: TRBJ1-1
size: -
V: TRBV28
DNA: TGTGCCAGCAGTCGAGGGGGCGCGGTCACTGAAGCTTTCTTT
CDR3: CASSRGGAVTEAFF

D: TRBD1
J: TRBJ1-2
size: -
V: TRBV19
DNA: TGTGCCAGTAGTATTTTAGGACAGGGACGCGGCTACACCTTC
CDR3: CASSILGQGRGYTF

D: TRBD2
J: TRBJ2-7
size: once
V: TRBV4-1
DNA: TGCGCCAGCAGCCAAGCAATCGAGCGGGAGTTTTCCGAGCAGTACTTC
CDR3: CASSQAIEREFSEQYF

D: TRBD1
J: TRBJ2-5
size: once
V: TRBV7-9
DNA: TGTGCCAGCAGCCCGGGACAGGTAGGAGAGACCCAGTACTTC
CDR3: CASSPGQVGETQYF

D: -
J: TRBJ1-2
size: -
V: TRBV30
DNA: TGTGCCTGCGCACGGACAGCCGCCTCCTATGGCTACACCTTC
CDR3: CACARTAASYGYTF

D: -
J: TRBJ1-1
size: -
V: TRBV11-1
DNA: TGTGCCAGCAGCTTAAGTTTTGCAGGGATGAACACTGAAGCTTTCTTT
CDR3: CASSLSFAGMNTEAFF

D: -
J: TRBJ1-1
size: -
V: TRBV5-8
DNA: TGTGCCAGCAGCCGTACAGGGACGGGTGCTGAAGCTTTCTTT
CDR3: CASSRTGTGAEAFF

D: -
J: TRBJ1-1
size: few
V: TRBV30
DNA: TGTGCCTGGAGTTTGTTAAACACTGAAGCTTTCTTT
CDR3: CAWSLLNTEAFF

D: -
J: TRBJ1-3
size: -
V: TRBV11-3
DNA: TGTGCCAGCAGCGCTACAGACTCTGGAAACACCATATATTTT
CDR3: CASSATDSGNTIYF

D: -
J: TRBJ1-1
size: -
V: TRBV28
DNA: TGTGCCAGCAATCAGGGCCGAATTCAAGCTTTCTTT
CDR3: CASNQGRIQAFF

D: -
J: TRBJ1-2
size: -
V: TRBV19
DNA: TGTGCCAGTAGGATTGGGGAGGATGGCTACACCTTC
CDR3: CASRIGEDGYTF

D: TRBD2
J: TRBJ2-7
size: -
V: TRBV15
DNA: TGTGCCACCAGCAGAGTCCTAGCGGGAGGGCCTTTTGATGAGCAGTACTTC
CDR3: CATSRVLAGGPFDEQYF

D: -
J: TRBJ1-1
size: -
V: TRBV27
DNA: TGTGCCAGCAGTTCACCGCGGGGAGGGCAAGGCTCAGCTTTCTTT
CDR3: CASSSPRGGQGSAFF

D: -
J: TRBJ2-7
size: -
V: TRBV27
DNA: TGTGCCAGCAGCCCGAGCTCCTACGAGCAGTACTTC
CDR3: CASSPSSYEQYF

D: -
J: TRBJ2-1
size: many
V: TRBV6-5
DNA: TGTGCCAGCGCAGCGGTCTACAATGAGCAGTTCTTC
CDR3: CASAAVYNEQFF

D: -
J: TRBJ1-2
size: -
V: TRBV4-1
DNA: TGCGCCAGCAGCCAACTACCGGGACAAATCTATGGCTACACCTTC
CDR3: CASSQLPGQIYGYTF

D: TRBD1
J: TRBJ2-7
size: -
V: TRBV7-2
DNA: TGTGCCAGCAGCCCCCCTCCGACAGGGCCCGTGACCTACGAGCAGTACTTC
CDR3: CASSPPPTGPVTYEQYF

D: TRBD1
J: TRBJ2-1
size: few
V: TRBV27
DNA: TGTGCCAGCAGTTCTATACAGGGGGCTTTCAATGAGCAGTTCTTC
CDR3: CASSSIQGAFNEQFF

D: -
J: TRBJ1-6
size: few
V: TRBV4-1
DNA: TGCGCCAGCAGCCGCGACCAGGTGAATTCACCCCTCCACTTT
CDR3: CASSRDQVNSPLHF

D: TRBD2
J: TRBJ2-1
size: -
V: TRBV28
DNA: TGTGCCAGCTACCCGAGCGGGGGGGCTGATGAGCAGTTCTTC
CDR3: CASYPSGGADEQFF

D: -
J: TRBJ1-3
size: -
V: TRBV10-1
DNA: TGCGCCAGCACCATGGGCCTCCAATCTGGAAACACCATATATTTT
CDR3: CASTMGLQSGNTIYF

D: -
J: TRBJ1-4
size: -
V: TRBV6-5
DNA: TGTGCCAGCAGGAGGACAGTGAGTGAAAAACTGTTTTTT
CDR3: CASRRTVSEKLFF

D: -
J: TRBJ2-5
size: -
V: TRBV9
DNA: TGTGCCAGCAGCGTAGGGCTAGCCCACGAGACCCAGTACTTC
CDR3: CASSVGLAHETQYF

D: -
J: TRBJ2-2
size: once
V: TRBV5-1
DNA: TGCGCCAGCAGTCTTAGCTCCGGGGAGCTGTTTTTT
CDR3: CASSLSSGELFF

D: TRBD1
J: TRBJ1-1
size: -
V: TRBV2
DNA: TGTGCCAGTTACCGGGACAGGGCGGCCACTGAAGCTTTCTTT
CDR3: CASYRDRAATEAFF

D: -
J: TRBJ1-1
size: -
V: TRBV29-1
DNA: TGCAGCGTTGCAGGGGAGTATCCGAACACTGAAGCTTTCTTT
CDR3: CSVAGEYPNTEAFF

D: TRBD1
J: TRBJ1-2
size: -
V: TRBV6-5
DNA: TGTGCCAGCAGCAGGACAGGGTTCAACTATGGCTACACCTTC
CDR3: CASSRTGFNYGYTF

D: -
J: TRBJ1-1
size: once
V: TRBV9
DNA: TGTGCCAGCAGCGTAGATCGGACTGAAGCTTTCTTT
CDR3: CASSVDRTEAFF

D: -
J: TRBJ2-6
size: -
V: TRBV27
DNA: TGTGCCAGCAGTTCCCGAACAGGGTCTGGGGCCAACGTCCTGACTTTC
CDR3: CASSSRTGSGANVLTF

D: TRBD1
J: TRBJ2-7
size: -
V: TRBV5-1
DNA: TGCGCCAGCAAACTGGGACAGGGTACCTACGAGCAGTACTTC
CDR3: CASKLGQGTYEQYF

D: TRBD2
J: TRBJ2-1
size: -
V: TRBV27
DNA: TGTGCCAGCAGTTTCCTAGCGGGGGCTGGTAATGAGCAGTTCTTC
CDR3: CASSFLAGAGNEQFF

D: -
J: TRBJ2-1
size: -
V: TRBV7-9
DNA: TGTGCCAGCAGCGCGGACTACAATGAGCAGTTCTTC
CDR3: CASSADYNEQFF

D: -
J: TRBJ2-2
size: -
V: TRBV19
DNA: TGTGCCAGCACTCGAGTCACCGGGGAGCTGTTTTTT
CDR3: CASTRVTGELFF

D: TRBD2
J: TRBJ2-3
size: once
V: TRBV7-6
DNA: TGTGCCAGCACGCCCAAGCGGGAGCCAGATACGCAGTATTTT
CDR3: CASTPKREPDTQYF

D: -
J: TRBJ2-1
size: -
V: TRBV10-2
DNA: TGCGCCACAGGGGAGGGCTCCTACAATGAGCAGTTCTTC
CDR3: CATGEGSYNEQFF

D: -
J: TRBJ1-1
size: -
V: TRBV19
DNA: TGTGCCAGTAGGGACAGCCGGGACACTGAAGCTTTCTTT
CDR3: CASRDSRDTEAFF

D: -
J: TRBJ2-5
size: -
V: TRBV7-7
DNA: TGTGCCAGCAGCTTAGCCCTATTCGAGACCCAGTACTTC
CDR3: CASSLALFETQYF

D: -
J: TRBJ1-5
size: -
V: TRBV18
DNA: TGTGCCAGCTCACCACGAGCCCTAAACAATCAGCCCCAGCATTTT
CDR3: CASSPRALNNQPQHF

D: -
J: TRBJ2-2
size: -
V: TRBV6-6
DNA: TGTGCCATCACCCAGGACAACTGGACCGGGGAGCTGTTTTTT
CDR3: CAITQDNWTGELFF

D: TRBD2
J: TRBJ2-1
size: once
V: TRBV29-1
DNA: TGCAGCGTTACTAGCGGGGAATCAAATGAGCAGTTCTTC
CDR3: CSVTSGESNEQFF

D: TRBD2
J: TRBJ2-7
size: -
V: TRBV6-1
DNA: TGTGCCAGCTGGGGACTATCCTACGAGCAGTACTTC
CDR3: CASWGLSYEQYF

D: -
J: TRBJ2-5
size: -
V: TRBV7-9
DNA: TGTTCCAGCAGCCACCTCAACAAGGAGACCCAGTACTTC
CDR3: CSSSHLNKETQYF

D: TRBD1
J: TRBJ1-5
size: -
V: TRBV7-8
DNA: TGTGCCAGCAGCGACCGGGACAGGAGTCAGCCCCAGCATTTT
CDR3: CASSDRDRSQPQHF

D: TRBD1
J: TRBJ1-2
size: -
V: TRBV19
DNA: TGTGCCAGTAGTATTTCAGGGACAGGTCCATATGGCTACACCTTC
CDR3: CASSISGTGPYGYTF

D: TRBD1
J: TRBJ2-5
size: -
V: TRBV5-6
DNA: TGTGCCAGCACCTTGGGCGGACAGGGCTCCTCGAGGACCCAGTACTTC
CDR3: CASTLGGQGSSRTQYF

D: -
J: TRBJ1-1
size: -
V: TRBV7-8
DNA: TGTGCCAGCAGCCATCGCAGATCGATGAACACTGAAGCTTTCTTT
CDR3: CASSHRRSMNTEAFF

D: -
J: TRBJ1-1
size: -
V: TRBV11-2
DNA: TGTGCCAGCAGCGGGGGGACCCGTGACACTGAAGCTTTCTTT
CDR3: CASSGGTRDTEAFF

D: TRBD2
J: TRBJ2-3
size: -
V: TRBV7-6
DNA: TGTGCCAGCAGCTTCCTTAGCGGGGGGGTAAGCACAGATACGCAGTATTTT
CDR3: CASSFLSGGVSTDTQYF

D: -
J: TRBJ1-1
size: -
V: TRBV19
DNA: TGTGCCAGTAGTATAAGCAATCAGAACACTGAAGCTTTCTTT
CDR3: CASSISNQNTEAFF

D: TRBD1
J: TRBJ1-5
size: once
V: TRBV7-8
DNA: TGTGCCAGCAGCTTAGCGTCCTGGACAGGGGGGTCTAGCAATCAGCCCCAGCATTTT
CDR3: CASSLASWTGGSSNQPQHF